This TCR beta chain was captured by sequencing in a study of beta chain features in type 1 diabetes. A sort by CD45RO/CCR7/CD25/CD127/CD95/CD27 yielded CD4+ naive, central memory, regulatory and stem cell-like memory cells. For this clone: Its antigen is unknown.

Study findings and constraints: Compared to healthy donors, patients appeared to have naive, central memory and Treg TCRB repertoires that were more alike. Researchers cautioned that cDNA sequencing could over-represent cells with high TCR expression.

The CDR3 is 17 amino acids. J gave up 5 bases and V 0 bases, and 9 bases lay outside the gene matches. The germline gives CDR1 SGHRS, CDR2 YFSETQ. Expressed TCRB transcripts were sequenced because the entire RNA isolate underwent reverse transcription. Assay: immunoSEQ multiplex PCR; the TCRdb copy retains only in-frame clones and omits some. The sample includes approximately 120,000 clones, approximately 37% of them seen just once. The sample consisted of stem cell memory CD4+ T cells from blood. The source of this sequence is a woman aged 18-29 years in good health. The chain recombines TRBV5-1 with TRBJ2-7; 12 bases fit TRBD2. As DNA, the CDR3 is TGCGCCAGCAGCTTGGGGCTAGCGGGAGGGCCGAGGAACGAGCAGTACTTC. Protein sequence: CASSLGLAGGPRNEQYF.